This T cell receptor (beta chain) emerged from a study of shared clonotypes between healthy human individuals. The data were produced by immunoSEQ multiplex PCR, yet TCRdb's version contains in-frame clones alone and is incomplete. The sample carries approximately 2.5 million clones, approximately 93% recorded once. Details on this clone: As yet, its antigen is unknown.

From germline, CDR1 is SGDLS and CDR2 YYNGEE. This CDR3 is built from 16 residues. The J segment lost 7 bases and the V segment lost 4 bases, leaving 11 bases of the junction unmatched. Study-level points and caveats: In this cohort, only blood was sampled, and tissue repertoires likely differ.

The chain has TRBV9 and TRBJ2-1; 10 positions match TRBD2. The sample taken for sequencing was naive CD4+ T cells from PBMCs. Indicated subset: CD45RA+ positively selected. This sequence originates from a man between 18 and 35 years old in good health. Some clones in this sample may be carry-over from other donors' samples. The CDR3 sequence: CASSPRGTSGVNEQFF. For the CDR3, the DNA is TGTGCCAGCAGCCCCCGGGGAACTAGCGGGGTTAATGAGCAGTTCTTC.